The clone carrying this T cell receptor beta chain turned up a few times. Its antigen remains unknown. This record belongs to a study of OX40 agonist ivuxolimab in advanced cancers. The wider study: The eligibility criteria allowed prior anti-PD-1, anti-PD-L1 or anti-CTLA-4 therapy, and roughly 39% had some.

V lost 7 bases to trimming and J lost 3 bases; unmatched junction nucleotides: 18. CDR1 SGHVS and CDR2 FNYEAQ come from the germline V gene. The CDR3 length is 17 residues. Sampled blood was obtained at baseline, cycle 4 day 1, and cycle 7 day 1. Some clones are missing from TCRdb's copy, which holds only in-frame ones; the method was immunoSEQ multiplex PCR. This table holds tens of thousands of clones, roughly 86% found once. Whole-study results and caveats: The 0.1-3.0 mg/kg partial responders had among the lowest clonal expansion.

This TCR was recovered from an adult with an advanced solid tumor such as melanoma, head and neck, liver or kidney cancer. The sample here was CD4+ or CD8+ T cells sorted from blood, taken in a trial of the OX40 agonist ivuxolimab. The chain carries TRBV7-6 and TRBJ2-7; 7 positions match TRBD1. The CDR3 nucleotides read TGTGCCAGCACCCCAGGGACAGCCTCTCGAGCTTGCTACGAGCAGTACTTC. This codes for CASTPGTASRACYEQYF.